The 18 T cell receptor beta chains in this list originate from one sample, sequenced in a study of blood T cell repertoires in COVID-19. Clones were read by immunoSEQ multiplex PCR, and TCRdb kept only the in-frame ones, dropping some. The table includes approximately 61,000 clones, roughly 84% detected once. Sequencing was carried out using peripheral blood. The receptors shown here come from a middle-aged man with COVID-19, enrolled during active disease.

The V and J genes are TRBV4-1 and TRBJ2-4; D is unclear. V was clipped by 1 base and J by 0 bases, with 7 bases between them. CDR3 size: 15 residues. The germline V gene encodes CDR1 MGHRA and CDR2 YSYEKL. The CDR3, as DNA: TGCGCCAGCAGCCAAGGGCCGATAGCCAAAAACATTCAGTACTTC. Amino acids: CASSQGPIAKNIQYF.

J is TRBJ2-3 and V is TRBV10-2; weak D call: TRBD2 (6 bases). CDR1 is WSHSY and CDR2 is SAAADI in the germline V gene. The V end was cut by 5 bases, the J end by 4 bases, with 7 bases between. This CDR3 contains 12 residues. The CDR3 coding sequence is TGCGCCAGCAGTCCTAGCGCAGATACGCAGTATTTT. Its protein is CASSPSADTQYF.

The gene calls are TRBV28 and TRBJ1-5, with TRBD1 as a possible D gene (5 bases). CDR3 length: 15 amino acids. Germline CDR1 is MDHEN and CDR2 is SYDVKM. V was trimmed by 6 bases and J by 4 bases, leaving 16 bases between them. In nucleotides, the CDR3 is TGTGCCAGCAGCATAGGCGGGGCAGGGAATCAGCCCCAGCATTTT. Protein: CASSIGGAGNQPQHF.

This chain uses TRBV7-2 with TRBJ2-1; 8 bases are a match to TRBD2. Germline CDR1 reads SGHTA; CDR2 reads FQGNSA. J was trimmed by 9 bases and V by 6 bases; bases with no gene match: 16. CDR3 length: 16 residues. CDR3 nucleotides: TGTGCCAGCAGATTCGGCGGGAGCGGGAGTCGAGGTGAGCAGTTCTTC. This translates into CASRFGGSGSRGEQFF. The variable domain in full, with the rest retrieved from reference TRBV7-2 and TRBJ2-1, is GAGVSQSPSNKVTEKGKDVELRCDPISGHTALYWYRQSLGQGLEFLIYFQGNSAPDKSGLPSDRFSAERTGGSVSTLTIQRTQQEDSAVYLCASRFGGSGSRGEQFFGPGTRLTVL.

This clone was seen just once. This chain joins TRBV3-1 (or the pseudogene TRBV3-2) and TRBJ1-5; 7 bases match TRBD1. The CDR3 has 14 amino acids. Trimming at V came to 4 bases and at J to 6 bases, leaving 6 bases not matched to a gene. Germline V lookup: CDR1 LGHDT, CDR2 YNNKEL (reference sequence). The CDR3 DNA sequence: TGTGCCAGCAGCCCAGGTCACAGGGGTCAGCCCCAGCATTTT. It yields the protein CASSPGHRGQPQHF.

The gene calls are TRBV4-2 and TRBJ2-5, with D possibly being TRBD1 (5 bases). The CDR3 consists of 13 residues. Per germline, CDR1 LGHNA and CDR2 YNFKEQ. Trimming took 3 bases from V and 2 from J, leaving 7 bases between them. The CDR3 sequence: CASSHRGQETQYF. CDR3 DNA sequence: TGTGCCAGCAGCCATAGGGGTCAAGAGACCCAGTACTTC.

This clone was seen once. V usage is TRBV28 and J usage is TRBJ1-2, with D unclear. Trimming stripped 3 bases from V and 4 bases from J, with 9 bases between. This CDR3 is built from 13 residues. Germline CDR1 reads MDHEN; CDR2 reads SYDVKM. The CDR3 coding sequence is TGTGCCAGCAGTTTTGGGCGCCTCTATGGCTACACCTTC. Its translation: CASSFGRLYGYTF.

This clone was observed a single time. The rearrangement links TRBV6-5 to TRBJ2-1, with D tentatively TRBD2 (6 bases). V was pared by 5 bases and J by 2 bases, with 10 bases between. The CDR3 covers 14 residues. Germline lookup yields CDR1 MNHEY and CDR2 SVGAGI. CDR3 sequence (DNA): TGTGCCAGCAGTATAGCGGAAACCTACAATGAGCAGTTCTTC. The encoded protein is CASSIAETYNEQFF.

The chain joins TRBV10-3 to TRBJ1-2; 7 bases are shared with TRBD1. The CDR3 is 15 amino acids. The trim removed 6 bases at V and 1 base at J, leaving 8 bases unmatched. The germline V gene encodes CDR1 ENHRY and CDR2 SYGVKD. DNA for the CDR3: TGTGCCATCAGCTCCCGGGACAGCCTTAACTATGGCTACACCTTC. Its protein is CAISSRDSLNYGYTF.

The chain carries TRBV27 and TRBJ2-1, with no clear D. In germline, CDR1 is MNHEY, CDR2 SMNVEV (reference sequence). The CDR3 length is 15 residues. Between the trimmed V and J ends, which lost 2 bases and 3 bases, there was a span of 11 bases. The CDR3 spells CASSLIVSRYNEQFF. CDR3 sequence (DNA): TGTGCCAGCAGTTTAATCGTGTCTCGCTACAATGAGCAGTTCTTC.

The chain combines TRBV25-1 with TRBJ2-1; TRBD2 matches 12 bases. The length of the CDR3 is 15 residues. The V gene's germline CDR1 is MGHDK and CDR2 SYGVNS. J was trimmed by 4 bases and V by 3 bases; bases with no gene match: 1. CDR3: CASSETSGGYNEQFF. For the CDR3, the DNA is TGTGCCAGCAGTGAGACTAGCGGGGGTTACAATGAGCAGTTCTTC.

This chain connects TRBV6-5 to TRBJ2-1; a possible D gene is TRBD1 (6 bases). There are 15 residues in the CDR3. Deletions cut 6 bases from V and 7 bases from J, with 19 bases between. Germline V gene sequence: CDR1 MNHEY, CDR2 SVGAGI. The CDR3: CASRTLAPRGNEQFF. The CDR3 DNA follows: TGTGCCAGCAGAACCCTAGCTCCCAGGGGTAATGAGCAGTTCTTC.

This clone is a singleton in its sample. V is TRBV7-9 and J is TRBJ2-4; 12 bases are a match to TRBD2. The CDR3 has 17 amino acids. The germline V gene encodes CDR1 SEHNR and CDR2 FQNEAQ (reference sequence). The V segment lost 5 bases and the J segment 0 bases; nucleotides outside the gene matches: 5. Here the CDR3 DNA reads TGTGCCAGCAGCAGCGGGACTAGCGGGCTAGCCAAAAACATTCAGTACTTC. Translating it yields CASSSGTSGLAKNIQYF.

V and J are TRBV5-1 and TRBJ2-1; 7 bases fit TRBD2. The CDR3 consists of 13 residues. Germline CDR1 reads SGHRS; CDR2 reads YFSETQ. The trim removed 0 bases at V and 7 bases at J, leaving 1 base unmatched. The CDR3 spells CASSLASGNEQFF. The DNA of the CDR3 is TGCGCCAGCAGCTTGGCTAGCGGTAATGAGCAGTTCTTC.

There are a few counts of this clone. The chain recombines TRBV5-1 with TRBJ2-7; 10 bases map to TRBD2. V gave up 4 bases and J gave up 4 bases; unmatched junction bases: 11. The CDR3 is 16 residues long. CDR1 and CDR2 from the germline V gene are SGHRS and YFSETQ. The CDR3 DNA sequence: TGCGCCAGCAGCGGTCTTCGGAGCGGGAGGGCTTACGAGCAGTACTTC. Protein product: CASSGLRSGRAYEQYF.

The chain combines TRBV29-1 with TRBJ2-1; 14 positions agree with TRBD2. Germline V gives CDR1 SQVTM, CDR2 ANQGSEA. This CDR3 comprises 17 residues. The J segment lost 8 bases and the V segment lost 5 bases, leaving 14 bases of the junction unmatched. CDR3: CSVTGTSGSLPVDEQFF. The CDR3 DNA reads TGCAGCGTTACAGGGACTAGCGGGAGTCTCCCGGTGGATGAGCAGTTCTTC.

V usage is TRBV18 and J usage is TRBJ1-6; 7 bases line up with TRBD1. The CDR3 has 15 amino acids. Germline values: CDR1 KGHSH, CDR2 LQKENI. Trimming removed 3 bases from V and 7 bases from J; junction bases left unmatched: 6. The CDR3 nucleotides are TGTGCCAGCTCACCCGGGACAGCGGAGAATTCACCCCTCCACTTT. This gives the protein CASSPGTAENSPLHF. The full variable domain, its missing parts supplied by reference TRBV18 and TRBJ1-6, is NAGVMQNPRHLVRRRGQEARLRCSPMKGHSHVYWYRQLPEEGLKFMVYLQKENIIDESGMPKERFSAEFPKEGPSILRIQQVVRGDSAAYFCASSPGTAENSPLHFGNGTRLTVT.

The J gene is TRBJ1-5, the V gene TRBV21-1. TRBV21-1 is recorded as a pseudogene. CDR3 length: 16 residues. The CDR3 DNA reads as TGTGCCAGCAGCAGGAGGCCAGCGCCAAGCAATCAGCCCCAGCATTTT. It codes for CASSRRPAPSNQPQHF.